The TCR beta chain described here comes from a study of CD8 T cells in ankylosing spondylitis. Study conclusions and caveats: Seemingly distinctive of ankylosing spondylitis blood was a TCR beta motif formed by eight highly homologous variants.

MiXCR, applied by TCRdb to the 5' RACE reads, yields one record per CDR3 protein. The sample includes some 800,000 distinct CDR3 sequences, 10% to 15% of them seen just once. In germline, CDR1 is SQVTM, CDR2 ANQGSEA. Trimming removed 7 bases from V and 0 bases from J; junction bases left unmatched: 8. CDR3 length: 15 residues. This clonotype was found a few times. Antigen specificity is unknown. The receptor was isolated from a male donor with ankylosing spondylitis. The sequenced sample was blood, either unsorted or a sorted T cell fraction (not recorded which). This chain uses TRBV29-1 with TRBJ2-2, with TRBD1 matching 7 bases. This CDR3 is CSADSGQPNTGELFF. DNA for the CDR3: TGCAGCGCCGACTCGGGACAGCCGAACACCGGGGAGCTGTTTTTT.